This TCR beta chain stems from a study of blood T cell repertoires in COVID-19 (dated by TCRdb to 2019 to 2021). Study-level background: The collaborator samples originated in the United States, Italy and Spain and spanned the acute and convalescent phases of COVID-19. The dataset comprised deeply sampled blood TCRbeta repertoires from subjects exposed to, actively infected with, or recovered from COVID-19. The repertoires were released in a freely available public database intended as a resource for research on the immune response to SARS-CoV-2. The sample metadata nearly always contained a de-identified subject ID, COVID-19 status, age in years and sex. The material from the prospective study consisted of cDNA or gDNA derived from T cells, B-cell-depleted T cells, or PBMCs. Where available, HLA class I and class II types were obtained from metadata supplied by the sample provider rather than from assay-based typing. Samples came from the ongoing ImmuneRACE study (first 160 participants) plus 1,254 subjects from 6 global collaborators.

TCRbeta CDR3 regions were amplified from genomic DNA by means of the immunoSEQ Assay, a bias-controlled multiplex PCR. In the authors' own workflow: Nucleated cell counts per sample were estimated from amplification of reference gene primers within the assay. To quantify the absolute abundance of each unique TCRbeta CDR3 rearrangement, sequence reads were collapsed and filtered. For each sample, productive Simpson clonality was calculated as the square root of Simpson's diversity index over productive rearrangements. This immuneACCESS table, as held by TCRdb, lists in-frame sequences with V and J called but not all clones. Of the missing ones, under half trace to an unresolved V gene in checked studies; the others have no known cause. The V and J calls and clone size are taken from that table; D and trimming were inferred from the DNA. The sample has about 58,000 clones on record, roughly 92% of them singletons. Together, the top ten hold 4.5% to 5.5% of the sample.

Collaborating institutions collected whole blood in K2EDTA tubes following their own protocols. For TCRbeta analysis, collaborators shipped samples in one of three forms: frozen whole blood, isolated PBMCs, or DNA extracted from either of those sample types. Broad study findings and their caveats: Clinical and demographic metadata were provided uncurated, with the amount varying by source and participant.

Comment on this clone: Its cognate antigen has yet to be identified. Base qualities are not provided; no much larger clone lies one nucleotide away.

This clonotype originated in a man in his fifties with active COVID-19. The sequencing input was peripheral blood.

The DNA sequence reads TGTGCCAGCAGCGTTAGGGGACAGGCGAACACCGGGGAGCTGTTTTTT. It is translated as CASSVRGQANTGELFF. The sequence links TRBV9 to TRBJ2-2, and TRBD1 matches 8 of the central bases. The CDR1 and CDR2 encoded by the germline V gene are SGDLS and YYNGEE. The CDR3 starts with the cysteine, ends with the phenylalanine, and has 16 residues. This entry keeps only the CDR3 DNA: 48 bases, framed from base 1. Compared with germline, V lacks 2 bases and J lacks 0 bases; bases without a gene match: 3.